The table lists the clone carrying this T cell receptor beta chain with a few counts. With 2 bases removed from V and 2 bases from J, the gap between germline ends came to 10 bases. The CDR3 loop spans 14 amino acids. The germline gives CDR1 WNHNN, CDR2 SYGVQD (reference sequence). This specimen comes from a study of blood T cell repertoires in COVID-19. At the level of the study: Acute-phase and convalescent COVID-19 samples originated in the United States, Italy and Spain. T cells, B-cell-depleted T cells, or PBMCs provided the cDNA or gDNA that served as material.

Original data processing: Reference gene primer amplification yielded estimated nucleated cell counts. Some clones are missing from TCRdb's copy, which holds only in-frame ones; the method was immunoSEQ multiplex PCR. V, J and clone size are those of that table, while D and trimming were read from the DNA. The profile shows about 140,000 clones, roughly 80% of them singletons. The chain has TRBV10-1 and TRBJ2-7; tentatively, D is TRBD1 (6 bases). This receptor was taken from a man aged 35 to 55 with acute COVID-19. Specimen: PBMCs or T cells enriched from blood (not recorded which). The CDR3 nucleotides read TGCGCCAGCAGTGAGACAGGGTTAACCTACGAGCAGTACTTC. Residues: CASSETGLTYEQYF.